The 28 T cell receptor beta chains below come from one sample, sequenced in a study of blood T cells in healthy people across ages (dated by TCRdb to the mid-2010s). Preparation of the library involved 5' RACE. Instrument used: Illumina HiSeq 2500. A second PCR of 7 to 11 cycles was performed with a sample-barcoded 5' primer and a J-beta primer mix. TCRdb reanalyzed the raw reads on its own, using fastp at Q25 for trimming and MiXCR for clone calling, and kept in-frame beta chains. Entries that share a CDR3 protein sequence are merged under the most common genes and DNA. The sample includes some 800,000 distinct CDR3 sequences, with more than 40% observed a single time. The top ten clonotypes cover roughly 19% of the sample. Sequencing used blood. Receptors were obtained from a man aged 60 to 75 in good health.

This clonotype was counted a few times. The chain has TRBV20-1 and TRBJ2-3, with D maybe TRBD2 (5 bases). V lost 4 bases to trimming and J lost 2 bases, with 16 bases between them. Germline V gene sequence: CDR1 DFQATT, CDR2 SNEGSKA (reference sequence). The length of the CDR3 is 15 residues. The CDR3 coding sequence is TGCAGTGCTACCCCACTCGTCCGGGACACAGATACGCAGTATTTT. Residues: CSATPLVRDTDTQYF.

V gene TRBV6-2 or TRBV6-3 combines with J gene TRBJ1-6; no firm D call. This CDR3 has 13 residues. Trimming cost V 7 bases and J 9 bases, with 13 bases left between them. Per the germline V gene, CDR1 is MNHEY and CDR2 is SVGEGT. The CDR3 reads CASTHGVGSPLHF. CDR3 in DNA: TGTGCCAGCACCCATGGTGTAGGTTCACCCCTCCACTTT.

The V gene is TRBV19, the J gene TRBJ2-7, with 9 bases aligning to TRBD1. This CDR3 region has 14 residues. Looked up from germline, CDR1 is LNHDA and CDR2 is SQIVND (reference sequence). After removal of 5 bases from V and 3 bases from J, the junction contained 5 bases not matched to a gene. The CDR3 reads CASSGGTGFYEQYF. Written as DNA, the CDR3 is TGTGCCAGTAGTGGGGGGACAGGGTTCTACGAGCAGTACTTC.

The J gene is TRBJ1-2, the V gene TRBV2; TRBD1 aligns across 10 bases. The germline V gene has CDR1 SNHLY and CDR2 FYNNEI. The CDR3 has 15 residues. J gave up 8 bases and V 6 bases, and 12 bases lay outside the gene matches. CDR3: CASRASTGTGEGYTF. The CDR3, as DNA: TGTGCCAGCAGGGCCTCCACCGGGACAGGGGAAGGCTACACCTTC.

V usage is TRBV5-1 and J usage is TRBJ2-5; possible D gene TRBD2, 6 bases. The CDR3 spans 12 residues. V was clipped by 5 bases and J by 5 bases, with 10 bases between them. The germline V gene encodes CDR1 SGHRS and CDR2 YFSETQ. CDR3 in amino acids: CASREEGETQYF. CDR3 coding DNA: TGCGCCAGCAGAGAGGAGGGGGAGACCCAGTACTTC.

The V gene is TRBV20-1, the J gene TRBJ1-4, with 8 bases aligning to TRBD1. The CDR3 loop spans 13 amino acids. V lost 3 bases, J lost 10 bases, and 7 bases stayed unmatched. Germline assignment: CDR1 DFQATT and CDR2 SNEGSKA (reference sequence). CDR3 amino acids: CSASQAGGGKLFF. Here the CDR3 DNA reads TGCAGTGCTAGCCAGGCAGGGGGCGGAAAACTGTTTTTT.

The chain carries TRBV12-3 or TRBV12-4 and TRBJ1-2; D is ambiguous. V lost 4 bases, J lost 6 bases, and 12 bases lay in between. The CDR3 has 13 residues. CDR3 residues: CASSSRSRDGYTF. The CDR3 region has the DNA TGTGCCAGCAGTTCCCGGTCCCGGGATGGCTACACCTTC.

The CDR3 reads CASSQFSGGASTDTQYF. The CDR3 nucleotides read TGTGCCAGCAGTCAATTTAGCGGGGGAGCTAGCACAGATACGCAGTATTTT. The chain links TRBV6-6 to TRBJ2-3; 9 nucleotides align to TRBD2. V lost 5 bases to trimming and J lost 0 bases; unmatched junction nucleotides: 9. The CDR3 length is 17 residues. Germline assignment: CDR1 MNHNY and CDR2 SVGAGI (reference sequence).

The rearrangement links TRBV6-1 to TRBJ1-1, with D tentatively TRBD1 (5 bases). Germline lookup yields CDR1 MNHNS and CDR2 SASEGT. V shed 3 bases and J shed 3 bases, with 14 bases lying between them. This CDR3 contains 15 residues. CDR3 protein: CASSDPLVGDTEAFF. Written as DNA, the CDR3 is TGTGCCAGCAGTGACCCCCTCGTAGGGGACACTGAAGCTTTCTTT.

This clonotype was counted only a few times. The chain recombines TRBV18 with TRBJ2-7; 7 bases align to TRBD1. The CDR3 totals 13 residues. Per the germline V gene, CDR1 is KGHSH and CDR2 is LQKENI. Trimming at V came to 3 bases and at J to 4 bases, leaving 3 bases not matched to a gene. The CDR3 spells CASSPKTGYEQYF. The CDR3 DNA reads as TGTGCCAGCTCACCTAAGACAGGGTACGAGCAGTACTTC.

The genes are TRBV28 and TRBJ1-2; maybe TRBD1 (5 bases). CDR3 length: 13 residues. From germline, CDR1 is MDHEN and CDR2 SYDVKM. V lost 11 bases, J lost 14 bases, and 27 bases lay in between. CDR3 nucleotides: TGTGCCTCGTGGGAGAGGACGGATATGACAGAGACCTTC. It codes for CASWERTDMTETF.

The chain uses TRBV20-1 and TRBJ2-7; the D call may be TRBD1 or TRBD2 (5 bases each). This CDR3 comprises 16 residues. Germline CDR1 and CDR2: DFQATT and SNEGSKA (reference sequence). V lost 4 bases, J lost 2 bases, and 21 bases lay in between. CDR3 amino acids: CSAKSPPGTATYEQYF. The DNA of the CDR3 is TGCAGTGCTAAATCTCCCCCCGGGACGGCAACCTACGAGCAGTACTTC.

The rearrangement uses TRBV30 and TRBJ1-2, with 7 bases that match TRBD1. There are 15 residues in the CDR3. The germline gives CDR1 GTSNPN, CDR2 SVGIG (reference sequence). V trimming: 1 base; J trimming: 8 bases; junction bases outside the gene matches: 13. The CDR3 bases are TGTGCCTGGAGTGGAACCCTGACAGGGACGGAGGGCTACACCTTC. Its translation is CAWSGTLTGTEGYTF.

This clonotype was seen only a few times. The chain combines TRBV20-1 with TRBJ2-1; 11 bases map to TRBD2. Germline assignment: CDR1 DFQATT and CDR2 SNEGSKA (reference sequence). The CDR3 extends over 15 amino acids. Germline trimming cut 3 bases from V and 4 bases from J; bases unmatched to any gene: 5. CDR3 sequence reads: CSASLSSGRYNEQFF. CDR3 DNA sequence: TGCAGTGCTAGTTTGTCTAGCGGGAGGTACAATGAGCAGTTCTTC.

The table lists this clonotype with a few counts. The chain recombines TRBV20-1 with TRBJ2-5; D uncertain. Germline V CDR1 and CDR2: DFQATT, SNEGSKA (reference sequence). Trimming shortened V by 8 bases and J by 5 bases, and 12 bases separated the two germline ends. This CDR3 is built from 11 residues. The CDR3 nucleotides are TGCAGTCCCGTTGACTTGGAGACCCAGTACTTC. Protein: CSPVDLETQYF.

The chain links TRBV4-1 to TRBJ2-7; D is possibly TRBD1 (6 bases). V lost 1 base and J 12 bases, leaving 25 bases between the germline ends. Germline CDR1 and CDR2: MGHRA and YSYEKL. CDR3 length: 16 amino acids. CDR3 region: CASSQGGQVGEETRYF. The DNA for the CDR3 is TGCGCCAGCAGCCAAGGGGGGCAGGTTGGGGAAGAGACCCGGTACTTC.

This chain links TRBV7-2 with TRBJ2-5, with a possible D match to TRBD1 (6 bases). Germline loops: CDR1 SGHTA, CDR2 FQGNSA. V lost 6 bases and J lost 1, with 12 bases in between. This CDR3 contains 14 residues. The CDR3, as DNA: TGTGCCAGCAGGCGTAACAGGGCCCAAGAGACCCAGTACTTC. Translation gives CASRRNRAQETQYF.

This clonotype appeared a few times. The chain links TRBV25-1 to TRBJ2-1; TRBD2 matches at 9 bases. CDR1 is MGHDK, CDR2 SYGVNS, per germline. The CDR3 is 15 amino acids. V gave up 2 bases and J gave up 10 bases; unmatched junction bases: 9. As DNA, the CDR3 is TGTGCCAGCAGTGAACTTAGCGGGGGTCCGGAGGAGCAGTTCTTC. It codes for CASSELSGGPEEQFF.

On this clonotype itself: This may arise from a read error, as a much more abundant clone is one base away. J is TRBJ2-2 and V is TRBV5-1, with a possible D match to TRBD1 (6 bases). The germline CDR1 and CDR2 sequences are SGHRS and YFSETQ. The length of the CDR3 is 15 residues. The CDR3 DNA reads as TGCGCCGGCAGTCAGGGGTTTTTGGACACCGGGGAGCTGTTTTTT. Protein sequence: CAGSQGFLDTGELFF.

This clonotype was observed once. The V and J genes are TRBV29-1 and TRBJ2-7; D might be TRBD1 or TRBD2, each matching 5 bases. The J call is in doubt because the DNA end fits TRBJ2-1 better. There are 12 residues in the CDR3. Germline CDR1 SQVTM, CDR2 ANQGSEA. The CDR3 coding sequence is TGCAGCGTCGGGGCTAGTGGAGAGACCCAGTTCTTC. Its protein is CSVGASGETQFF.

The chain couples TRBV7-2 to TRBJ2-7, with D tentatively TRBD2 (6 bases). Deletions cut 5 bases from V and 7 bases from J, with 18 bases between. CDR1 SGHTA and CDR2 FQGNSA come from the germline V gene. The CDR3 has 14 residues. The CDR3 region has the DNA TGTGCCAGCAGCCGCTGGACGGGAGACAATGAGCAGTACTTC. Translated, it gives CASSRWTGDNEQYF.

The CDR3 DNA is TGTGCCAGCAGCTGGGGACAGGGGAGACAAGAGACCCAGTACTTC. Protein sequence: CASSWGQGRQETQYF. The chain combines TRBV12-3 or TRBV12-4 with TRBJ2-5, with 10 positions matching TRBD1. The J segment lost 2 bases and the V segment lost 6 bases, leaving 6 bases of the junction unmatched. The CDR3 consists of 15 residues.

The chain combines TRBV29-1 with TRBJ2-2; 8 bases are a match to TRBD1. Unmatched junction bases numbered 7, after V lost 5 bases and J lost 5 bases. Germline assignment: CDR1 SQVTM and CDR2 ANQGSEA. This CDR3 comprises 14 residues. Here the CDR3 DNA reads TGCAGCGTTCGTACAGGGGGGAGGACCGGGGAGCTGTTTTTT. Protein: CSVRTGGRTGELFF.

V gene TRBV7-9 combines with J gene TRBJ2-1, with D possibly being TRBD2 (6 bases). V gave up 3 bases and J gave up 2 bases, with 11 bases separating them. Germline CDR1 and CDR2: SEHNR and FQNEAQ (reference sequence). This CDR3 spans 15 amino acids. DNA for the CDR3: TGTGCCAGCAGCTTGTTCGGGAGCACCTACAATGAGCAGTTCTTC. Translating gives CASSLFGSTYNEQFF.

This clonotype has only a few counts. This rearrangement joins TRBV4-1 to TRBJ1-5, with 9 bases fitting TRBD1. Looked up from germline, CDR1 is MGHRA and CDR2 is YSYEKL. The CDR3 totals 16 residues. V was clipped by 3 bases and J by 6 bases; unmatched bases: 9. CDR3 sequence: CASSQLPGQGPQPQHF. DNA of the CDR3: TGCGCCAGCAGCCAGCTCCCGGGACAGGGACCTCAGCCCCAGCATTTT.

In this sample, this clonotype turned up a few times. The rearrangement links TRBV9 to TRBJ1-2; D is ambiguous. The CDR3 loop spans 14 amino acids. V gave up 6 bases and J gave up 4 bases, with 16 bases separating them. The germline V gene has CDR1 SGDLS and CDR2 YYNGEE. The CDR3 spells CASTSEPQGYGYTF. The CDR3 DNA sequence: TGTGCCAGCACATCGGAGCCACAAGGCTATGGCTACACCTTC.

The sample holds a few counts of this clonotype. The chain's CDR3 is CASSSRPGLETQYF. CDR3 DNA sequence: TGTGCCAGCAGCTCGAGACCGGGCTTGGAGACCCAGTACTTC. The chain uses TRBV7-3 and TRBJ2-7; D ambiguous. The J call is uncertain, as TRBJ2-5 better fits the DNA end. Per the germline V gene, CDR1 is SGHTA and CDR2 is FQGTGA. The CDR3 consists of 14 residues.

The V and J genes are TRBV14 and TRBJ2-2; 7 bases fit TRBD2. Trimming cost V 0 bases and J 3 bases; bases outside gene matches: 4. The CDR3 totals 16 residues. From germline, CDR1 is SGHDN and CDR2 FVKESK. CDR3 sequence reads: CASSQDGGRYTGELFF. In DNA, the CDR3 is TGTGCCAGCAGCCAAGACGGCGGGAGATACACCGGGGAGCTGTTTTTT.